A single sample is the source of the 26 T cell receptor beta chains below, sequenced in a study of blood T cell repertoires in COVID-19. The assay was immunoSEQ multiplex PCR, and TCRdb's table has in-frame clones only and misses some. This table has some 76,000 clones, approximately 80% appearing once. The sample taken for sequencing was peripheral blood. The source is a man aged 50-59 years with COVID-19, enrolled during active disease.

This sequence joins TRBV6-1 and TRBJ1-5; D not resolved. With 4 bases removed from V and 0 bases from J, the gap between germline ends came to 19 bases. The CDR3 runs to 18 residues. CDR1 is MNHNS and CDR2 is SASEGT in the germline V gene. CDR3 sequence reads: CASSVSHAVGYSNQPQHF. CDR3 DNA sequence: TGTGCCAGCAGTGTTTCCCACGCGGTCGGGTATAGCAATCAGCCCCAGCATTTT.

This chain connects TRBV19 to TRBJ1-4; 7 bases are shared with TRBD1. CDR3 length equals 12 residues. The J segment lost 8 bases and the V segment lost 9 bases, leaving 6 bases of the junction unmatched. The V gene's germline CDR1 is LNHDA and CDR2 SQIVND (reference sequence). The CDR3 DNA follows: TGTGCCAGCGGTCGAGGGGGCGAAAAACTGTTTTTT. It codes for CASGRGGEKLFF.

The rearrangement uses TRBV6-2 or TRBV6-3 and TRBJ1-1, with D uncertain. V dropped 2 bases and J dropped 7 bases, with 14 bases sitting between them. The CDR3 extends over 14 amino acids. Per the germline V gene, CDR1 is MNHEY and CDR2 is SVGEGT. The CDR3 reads CASSYGPERGEAFF. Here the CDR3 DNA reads TGTGCCAGCAGTTACGGACCGGAGCGGGGTGAAGCTTTCTTT.

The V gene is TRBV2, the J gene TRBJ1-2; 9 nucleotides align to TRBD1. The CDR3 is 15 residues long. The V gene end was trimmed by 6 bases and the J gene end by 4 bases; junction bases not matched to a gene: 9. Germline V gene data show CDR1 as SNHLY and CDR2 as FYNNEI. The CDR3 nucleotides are TGTGCCAGCAGCCGGACCGGGACAGGGTCCTATGGCTACACCTTC. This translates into CASSRTGTGSYGYTF. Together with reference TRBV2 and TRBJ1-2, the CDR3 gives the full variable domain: EPEVTQTPSHQVTQMGQEVILRCVPISNHLYFYWYRQILGQKVEFLVSFYNNEISEKSEIFDDQFSVERPDGSNFTLKIRSTKLEDSAMYFCASSRTGTGSYGYTFGSGTRLTVV.

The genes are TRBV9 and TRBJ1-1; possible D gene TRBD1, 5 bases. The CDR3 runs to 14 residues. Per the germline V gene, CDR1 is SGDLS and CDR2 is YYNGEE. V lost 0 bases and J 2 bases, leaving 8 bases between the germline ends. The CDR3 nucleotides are TGTGCCAGCAGCGTAGGGGGCACCAACACTGAAGCTTTCTTT. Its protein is CASSVGGTNTEAFF.

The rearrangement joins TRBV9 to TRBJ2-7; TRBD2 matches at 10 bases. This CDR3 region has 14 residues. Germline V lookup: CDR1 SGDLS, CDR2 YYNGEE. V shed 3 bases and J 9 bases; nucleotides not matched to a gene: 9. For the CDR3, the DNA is TGTGCCAGCAGCGAATCCGGGACTAGCGATGTGCAGTACTTC. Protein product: CASSESGTSDVQYF.

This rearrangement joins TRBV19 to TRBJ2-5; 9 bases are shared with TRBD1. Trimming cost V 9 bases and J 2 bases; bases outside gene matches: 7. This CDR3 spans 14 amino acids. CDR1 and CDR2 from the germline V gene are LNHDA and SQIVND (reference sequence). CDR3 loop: CASRNRGQQETQYF. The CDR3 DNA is TGTGCCAGCCGAAACAGGGGGCAACAAGAGACCCAGTACTTC.

The CDR3 coding sequence is TGTGCCAGTAGTAAGGAGACAGGGGGTGGCTACACCTTC. Translation: CASSKETGGGYTF. The rearrangement uses TRBV19 and TRBJ1-2, with 9 nucleotides matching TRBD1. This CDR3 has 13 amino acids. From germline, CDR1 is LNHDA and CDR2 SQIVND (reference sequence). Losses at the gene ends were 4 bases for V and 7 bases for J; bases not matched to a gene: 4.

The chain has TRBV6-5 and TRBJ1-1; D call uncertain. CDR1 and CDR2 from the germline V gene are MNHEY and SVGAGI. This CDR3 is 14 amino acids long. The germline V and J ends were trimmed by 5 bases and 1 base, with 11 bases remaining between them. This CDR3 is CASSPHGENTEAFF. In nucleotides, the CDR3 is TGTGCCAGCAGTCCCCACGGGGAGAACACTGAAGCTTTCTTT.

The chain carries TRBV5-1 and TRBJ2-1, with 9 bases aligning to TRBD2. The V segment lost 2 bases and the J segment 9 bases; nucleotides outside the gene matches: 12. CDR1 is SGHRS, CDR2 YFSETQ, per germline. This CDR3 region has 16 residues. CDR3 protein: CASSLASSGTSGEQFF. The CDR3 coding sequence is TGCGCCAGCAGCTTAGCATCTAGCGGGACCTCGGGTGAGCAGTTCTTC. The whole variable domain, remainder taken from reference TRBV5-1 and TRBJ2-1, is KAGVTQTPRYLIKTRGQQVTLSCSPISGHRSVSWYQQTPGQGLQFLFEYFSETQRNKGNFPGRFSGRQFSNSRSEMNVSTLELGDSALYLCASSLASSGTSGEQFFGPGTRLTVL.

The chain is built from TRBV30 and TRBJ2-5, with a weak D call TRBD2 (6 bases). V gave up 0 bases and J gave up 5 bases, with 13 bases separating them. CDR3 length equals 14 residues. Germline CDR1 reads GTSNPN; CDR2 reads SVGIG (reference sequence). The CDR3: CAWSVGRETETQYF. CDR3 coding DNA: TGTGCCTGGAGTGTAGGTCGGGAGACCGAGACCCAGTACTTC.

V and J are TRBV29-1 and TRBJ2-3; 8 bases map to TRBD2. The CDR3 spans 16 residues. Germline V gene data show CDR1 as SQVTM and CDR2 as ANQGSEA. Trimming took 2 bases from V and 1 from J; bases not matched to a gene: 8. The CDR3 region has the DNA TGCAGCGTTGAAAGCGGGAGAGCCGGAGGCACAGATACGCAGTATTTT. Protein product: CSVESGRAGGTDTQYF.

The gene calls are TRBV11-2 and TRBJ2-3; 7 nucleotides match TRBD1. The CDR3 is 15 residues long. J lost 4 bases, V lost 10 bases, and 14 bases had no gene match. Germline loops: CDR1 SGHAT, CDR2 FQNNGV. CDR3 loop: CATAEIRGRADTQYF. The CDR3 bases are TGTGCCACCGCCGAAATCAGGGGGAGAGCAGATACGCAGTATTTT.

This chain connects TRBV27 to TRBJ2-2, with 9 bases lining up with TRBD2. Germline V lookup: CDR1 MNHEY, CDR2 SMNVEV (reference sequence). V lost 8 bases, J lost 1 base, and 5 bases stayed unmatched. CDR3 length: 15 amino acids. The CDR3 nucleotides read TGTGCCAGCCGACTAGCGGAGCTGAACACCGGGGAGCTGTTTTTT. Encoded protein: CASRLAELNTGELFF.

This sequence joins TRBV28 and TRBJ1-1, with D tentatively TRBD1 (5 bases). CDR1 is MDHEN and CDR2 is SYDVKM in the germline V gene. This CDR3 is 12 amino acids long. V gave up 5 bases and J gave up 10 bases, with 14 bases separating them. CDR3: CASSVGTLGAFF. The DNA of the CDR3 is TGTGCCAGCAGTGTCGGGACTTTGGGAGCTTTCTTT.

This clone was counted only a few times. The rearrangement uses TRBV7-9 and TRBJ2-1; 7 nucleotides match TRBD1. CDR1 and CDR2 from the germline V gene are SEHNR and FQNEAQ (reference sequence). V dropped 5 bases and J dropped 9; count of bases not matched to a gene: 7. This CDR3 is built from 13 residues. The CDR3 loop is CASSPTGRAEQFF. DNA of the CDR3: TGTGCCAGCAGCCCGACAGGGCGGGCTGAGCAGTTCTTC.

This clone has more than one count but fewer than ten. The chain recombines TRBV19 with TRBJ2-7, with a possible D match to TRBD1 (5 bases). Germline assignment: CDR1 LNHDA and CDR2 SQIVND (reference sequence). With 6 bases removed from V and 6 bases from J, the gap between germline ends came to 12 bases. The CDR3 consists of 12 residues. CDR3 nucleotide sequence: TGTGCCAGTAGCGCCGGACAAAGCGAGCAGTACTTC. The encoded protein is CASSAGQSEQYF.

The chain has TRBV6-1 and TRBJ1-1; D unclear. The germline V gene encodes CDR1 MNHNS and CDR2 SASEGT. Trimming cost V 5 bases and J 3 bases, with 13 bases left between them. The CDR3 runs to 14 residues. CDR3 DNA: TGTGCCAGCAGTAACTCCCGGGGAGACACTGAAGCTTTCTTT. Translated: CASSNSRGDTEAFF.

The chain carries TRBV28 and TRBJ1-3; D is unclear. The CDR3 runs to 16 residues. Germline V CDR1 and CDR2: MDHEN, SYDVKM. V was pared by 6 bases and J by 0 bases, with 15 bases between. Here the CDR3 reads CASRPVTLGSGNTIYF. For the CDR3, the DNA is TGTGCCAGCAGGCCCGTGACTCTGGGCTCTGGAAACACCATATATTTT.

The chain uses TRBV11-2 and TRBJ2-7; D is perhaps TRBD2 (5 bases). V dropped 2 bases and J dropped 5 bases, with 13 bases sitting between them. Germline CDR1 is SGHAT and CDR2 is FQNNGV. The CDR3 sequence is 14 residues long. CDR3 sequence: CASSLSGSGNEQYF. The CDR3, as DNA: TGTGCCAGCAGCTTATCGGGTTCCGGGAACGAGCAGTACTTC.

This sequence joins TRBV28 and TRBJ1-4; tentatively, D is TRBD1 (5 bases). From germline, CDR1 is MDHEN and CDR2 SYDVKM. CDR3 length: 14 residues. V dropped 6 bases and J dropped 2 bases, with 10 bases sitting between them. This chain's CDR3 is CASRGPNTNEKLFF. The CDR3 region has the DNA TGTGCCAGCAGGGGGCCGAATACTAATGAAAAACTGTTTTTT. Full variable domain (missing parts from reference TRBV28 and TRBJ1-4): DVKVTQSSRYLVKRTGEKVFLECVQDMDHENMFWYRQDPGLGLRLIYFSYDVKMKEKGDIPEGYSVSREKKERFSLILESASTNQTSMYLCASRGPNTNEKLFFGSGTQLSVL.

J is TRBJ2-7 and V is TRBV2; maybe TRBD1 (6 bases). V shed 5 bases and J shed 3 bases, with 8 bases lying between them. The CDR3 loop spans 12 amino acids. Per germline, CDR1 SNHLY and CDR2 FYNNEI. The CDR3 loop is CASSYRDYEQYF. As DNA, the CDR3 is TGTGCCAGCAGTTACAGGGACTACGAGCAGTACTTC.

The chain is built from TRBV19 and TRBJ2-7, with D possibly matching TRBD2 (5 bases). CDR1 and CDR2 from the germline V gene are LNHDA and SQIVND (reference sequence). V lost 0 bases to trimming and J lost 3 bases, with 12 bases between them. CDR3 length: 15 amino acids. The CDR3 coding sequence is TGTGCCAGTAGTATAGATCCCGGACTTAACTACGAGCAGTACTTC. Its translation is CASSIDPGLNYEQYF.

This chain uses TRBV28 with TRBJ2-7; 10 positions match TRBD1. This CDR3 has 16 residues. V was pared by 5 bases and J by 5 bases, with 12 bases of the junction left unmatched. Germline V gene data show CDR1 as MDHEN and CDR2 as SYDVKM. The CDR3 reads CASSGTRDRGFNEQYF. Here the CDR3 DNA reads TGTGCCAGCAGTGGGACCCGGGACAGGGGTTTCAACGAGCAGTACTTC.

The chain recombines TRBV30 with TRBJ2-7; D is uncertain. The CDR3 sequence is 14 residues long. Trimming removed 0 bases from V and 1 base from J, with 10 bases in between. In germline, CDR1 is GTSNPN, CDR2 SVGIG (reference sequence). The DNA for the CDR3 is TGTGCCTGGAGTGTTTCGCCGAGGTCCTACGAGCAGTACTTC. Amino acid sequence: CAWSVSPRSYEQYF.

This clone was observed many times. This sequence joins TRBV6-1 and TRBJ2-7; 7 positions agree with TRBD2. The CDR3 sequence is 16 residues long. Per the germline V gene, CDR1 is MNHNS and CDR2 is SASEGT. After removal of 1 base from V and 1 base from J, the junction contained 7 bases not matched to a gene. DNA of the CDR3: TGTGCCAGCAGTGAAGGTAGCGGGTCAGGGTCCTACGAGCAGTACTTC. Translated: CASSEGSGSGSYEQYF.